The 7 T cell receptor beta chains given below trace back to one sample, sequenced in a study of T cell responses to AZD1222 COVID-19 vaccine. The method was immunoSEQ multiplex PCR; TCRdb's version includes in-frame clones alone and lacks a portion of them. The sample carries tens of thousands of clones, about 82% recorded once. The sample was peripheral blood, taken on day 0 of AZD1222 vaccination. The receptors were sampled from an adult in good health.

V usage is TRBV2 and J usage is TRBJ2-5; D is possibly TRBD1 or TRBD2 (5 bases each). CDR1 SNHLY and CDR2 FYNNEI come from the germline V gene. This CDR3 spans 13 amino acids. The V end lost 11 bases, the J end lost 5 bases, and 18 bases lay between the germline ends. The CDR3 loop reads CAGLPGPRETQYF. The CDR3 DNA reads TGTGCCGGTCTGCCGGGACCCCGGGAGACCCAGTACTTC.

The V call is TRBV11-2, the J call TRBJ2-7, with 9 bases fitting TRBD1. The junction had 16 bases not matched to a gene; V was cut back by 5 bases and J by 2 bases. This CDR3 is 18 amino acids long. Germline-derived CDR1 and CDR2 are SGHAT and FQNNGV. The DNA of the CDR3 is TGTGCCAGCAGCCCGATTAGGAGGGGGACAGGGACTACCTACGAGCAGTACTTC. Translation: CASSPIRRGTGTTYEQYF.

The rearrangement joins TRBV7-9 to TRBJ2-1; TRBD2 aligns across 9 bases. There are 14 residues in the CDR3. Germline CDR1 reads SEHNR; CDR2 reads FQNEAQ (reference sequence). Trimming removed 3 bases from V and 6 bases from J; junction bases left unmatched: 3. The CDR3: CASSLGLASNEQFF. CDR3 coding DNA: TGTGCCAGCAGCTTGGGACTAGCCTCCAATGAGCAGTTCTTC.

The V call is TRBV11-2, the J call TRBJ2-3, with a possible D match to TRBD2 (6 bases). The CDR3 consists of 16 residues. In germline, CDR1 is SGHAT, CDR2 FQNNGV. V gave up 4 bases and J gave up 6 bases, with 20 bases separating them. CDR3 DNA sequence: TGTGCCAGCAGCTGGACGGGAGACCCCTCCCTGGATACGCAGTATTTT. Its translation is CASSWTGDPSLDTQYF. Drawing the rest from reference TRBV11-2 and TRBJ2-3, the complete variable domain is EAGVAQSPRYKIIEKRQSVAFWCNPISGHATLYWYQQILGQGPKLLIQFQNNGVVDDSQLPKDRFSAERLKGVDSTLKIQPAKLEDSAVYLCASSWTGDPSLDTQYFGPGTRLTVL.

This chain uses TRBV28 with TRBJ2-7, with D possibly being TRBD2 (6 bases). V dropped 6 bases and J dropped 6 bases, with 12 bases sitting between them. The CDR3 loop spans 12 amino acids. Germline loops: CDR1 MDHEN, CDR2 SYDVKM. CDR3 nucleotide sequence: TGTGCCAGCAGCCTTACTAGCTCCGAGCAGTACTTC. Protein product: CASSLTSSEQYF.

The CDR3 protein is CASSQARVGTYGYTF. CDR3 nucleotides: TGTGCCAGCAGCCAGGCGAGGGTCGGAACCTATGGCTACACCTTC. The chain combines TRBV7-8 with TRBJ1-2; D not resolved. Germline CDR1 SGHVS, CDR2 FQNEAQ. The CDR3 has 15 residues. V lost 5 bases and J 4 bases, leaving 17 bases between the germline ends.

This chain uses TRBV9 with TRBJ2-7; TRBD1 matches at 9 bases. Germline-derived CDR1 and CDR2 are SGDLS and YYNGEE. The CDR3 loop spans 18 amino acids. The V segment lost 0 bases and the J segment 4 bases; nucleotides outside the gene matches: 14. CDR3 region: CASSVEDRGGPAGYEQYF. In DNA form, the CDR3 reads TGTGCCAGCAGCGTAGAGGACAGGGGAGGGCCTGCCGGGTACGAGCAGTACTTC.